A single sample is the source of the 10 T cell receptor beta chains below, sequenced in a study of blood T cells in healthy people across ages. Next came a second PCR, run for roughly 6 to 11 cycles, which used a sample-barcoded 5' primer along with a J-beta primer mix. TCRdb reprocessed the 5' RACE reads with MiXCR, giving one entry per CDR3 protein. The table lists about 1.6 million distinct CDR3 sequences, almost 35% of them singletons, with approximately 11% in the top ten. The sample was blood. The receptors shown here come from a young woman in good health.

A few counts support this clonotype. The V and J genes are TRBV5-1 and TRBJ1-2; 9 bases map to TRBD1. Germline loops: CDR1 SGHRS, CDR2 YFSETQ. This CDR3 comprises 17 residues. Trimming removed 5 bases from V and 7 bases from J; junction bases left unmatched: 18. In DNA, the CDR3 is TGCGCCAGCAGACCCCCCGGGACAGGGAGTTTTCCAAGTGGCTACACCTTC. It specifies CASRPPGTGSFPSGYTF. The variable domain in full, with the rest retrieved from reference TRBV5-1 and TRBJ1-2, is KAGVTQTPRYLIKTRGQQVTLSCSPISGHRSVSWYQQTPGQGLQFLFEYFSETQRNKGNFPGRFSGRQFSNSRSEMNVSTLELGDSALYLCASRPPGTGSFPSGYTFGSGTRLTVV.

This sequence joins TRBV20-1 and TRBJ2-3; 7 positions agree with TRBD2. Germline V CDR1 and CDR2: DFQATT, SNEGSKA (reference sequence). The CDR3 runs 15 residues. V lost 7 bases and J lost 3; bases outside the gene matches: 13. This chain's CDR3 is CSVGLAGEITDTQYF. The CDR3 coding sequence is TGCAGTGTTGGGTTGGCGGGGGAGATTACAGATACGCAGTATTTT.

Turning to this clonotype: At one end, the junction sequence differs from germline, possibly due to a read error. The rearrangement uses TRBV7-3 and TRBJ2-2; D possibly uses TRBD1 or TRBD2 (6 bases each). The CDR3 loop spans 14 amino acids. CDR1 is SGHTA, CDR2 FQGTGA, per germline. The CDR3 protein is CASSSGANTGERFF. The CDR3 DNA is TGTGCCAGCAGCTCGGGGGCTAACACCGGGGAGCGGTTTTTT.

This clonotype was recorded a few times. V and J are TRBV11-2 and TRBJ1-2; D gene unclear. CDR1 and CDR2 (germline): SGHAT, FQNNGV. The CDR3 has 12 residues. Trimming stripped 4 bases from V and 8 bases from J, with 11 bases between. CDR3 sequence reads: CASSSAMGGYTF. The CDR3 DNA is TGTGCCAGCAGCTCCGCCATGGGGGGCTACACCTTC.

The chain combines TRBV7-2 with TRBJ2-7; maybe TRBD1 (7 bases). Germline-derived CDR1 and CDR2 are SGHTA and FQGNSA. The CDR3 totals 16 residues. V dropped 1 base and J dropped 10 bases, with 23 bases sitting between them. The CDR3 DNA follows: TGTGCCAGCAGCTTAGGAGGACTACTATTCGAGGGGGCCCAGTACTTC. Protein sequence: CASSLGGLLFEGAQYF.

CDR3: CASSPRVGGAENEQFF. CDR3 nucleotides: TGTGCCAGCAGCCCCCGGGTAGGGGGGGCTGAAAATGAGCAGTTCTTC. This chain links TRBV11-3 with TRBJ2-1; D may be TRBD2 (7 bases). The V end lost 5 bases, the J end lost 7 bases, and 21 bases lay between the germline ends. Germline lookup yields CDR1 SGHNT and CDR2 YENEEA. The CDR3 spans 16 residues.

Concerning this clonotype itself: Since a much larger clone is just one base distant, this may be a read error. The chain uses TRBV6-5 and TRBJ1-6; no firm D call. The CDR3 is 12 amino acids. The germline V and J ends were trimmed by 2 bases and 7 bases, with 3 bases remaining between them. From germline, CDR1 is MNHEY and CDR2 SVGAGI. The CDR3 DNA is TGTGCCAGCAGTTACCCGAATTCACCCCTCCACTTT. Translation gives CASSYPNSPLHF.

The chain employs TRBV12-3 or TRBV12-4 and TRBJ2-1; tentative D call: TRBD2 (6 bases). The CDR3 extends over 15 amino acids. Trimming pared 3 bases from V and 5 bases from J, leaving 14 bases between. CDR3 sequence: CASSFLRGTNNEQFF. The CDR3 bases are TGTGCCAGCAGTTTTTTACGGGGGACCAACAATGAGCAGTTCTTC.

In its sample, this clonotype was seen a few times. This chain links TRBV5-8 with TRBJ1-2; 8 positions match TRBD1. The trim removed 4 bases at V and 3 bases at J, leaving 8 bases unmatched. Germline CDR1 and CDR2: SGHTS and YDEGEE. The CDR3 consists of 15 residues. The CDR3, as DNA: TGTGCCAGCAGCCATACAGGGGGAACCGACTATGGCTACACCTTC. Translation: CASSHTGGTDYGYTF.

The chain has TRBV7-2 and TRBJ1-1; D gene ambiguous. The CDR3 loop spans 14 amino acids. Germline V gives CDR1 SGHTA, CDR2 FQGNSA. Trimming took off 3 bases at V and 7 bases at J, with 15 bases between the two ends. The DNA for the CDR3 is TGTGCCAGCAGCTTCTTTGGGGTTGCGGGTGAAGCTTTCTTT. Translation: CASSFFGVAGEAFF.